This T cell receptor (beta chain) was sequenced in a study of T cells in tuberculosis. Background on the study: Sequenced TCRs come from CD1B-GMM tetramer-binding T cells. A South African cohort included IGRA-negative adolescents, latently infected IGRA-positive adolescents and adults with active tuberculosis. Findings and caveats of the study: Shorter CDR3-alpha in active tuberculosis partly drove smaller distances.

At study entry, adolescents had tuberculin skin tests and IGRA screening. Sequenced by immunoSEQ multiplex PCR; TCRdb stores in-frame clones only, minus some. The table records around 22,000 clones, nearly 97% of them present only once. Note on this clone: Its antigen is unknown.

The CDR3 is made up of 16 amino acids. V lost 0 bases to trimming and J lost 3 bases, with 13 bases between them. CDR1 is KGHSH and CDR2 is LQKENI in the germline V gene. Input material: PBMCs. The sequence was obtained from a donor aged 10-35 years with latent tuberculosis or without tuberculosis infection. The J gene is TRBJ2-3, the V gene TRBV18; D call uncertain. CDR3 in DNA: TGTGCCAGCTCACCACCTGCAGGAATTCTTACAGATACGCAGTATTTT. This encodes CASSPPAGILTDTQYF.